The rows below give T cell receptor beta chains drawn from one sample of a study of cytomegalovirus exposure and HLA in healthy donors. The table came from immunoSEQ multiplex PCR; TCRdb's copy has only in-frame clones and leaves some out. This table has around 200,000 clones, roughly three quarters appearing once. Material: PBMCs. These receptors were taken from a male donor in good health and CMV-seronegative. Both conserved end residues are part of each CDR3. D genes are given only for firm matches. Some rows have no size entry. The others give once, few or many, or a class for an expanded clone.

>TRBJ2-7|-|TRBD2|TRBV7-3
CASSLRAGDPPDGEQYF
TGTGCCAGCAGCTTAAGGGCGGGGGACCCGCCGGACGGCGAGCAGTACTTC
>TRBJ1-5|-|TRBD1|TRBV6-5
CASSYGGTGNQPQHF
TGTGCCAGCAGTTACGGCGGGACAGGCAATCAGCCCCAGCATTTT
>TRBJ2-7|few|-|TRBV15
CATTQGRGLSYEQYF
TGTGCCACTACACAGGGTAGGGGCCTCTCCTACGAGCAGTACTTC
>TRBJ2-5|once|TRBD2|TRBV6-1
CASSEGTSARIREAQYF
TGTGCCAGCAGTGAAGGGACTAGCGCGAGAATACGAGAGGCCCAGTACTTC
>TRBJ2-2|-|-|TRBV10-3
CAISAADRNTGELFF
TGTGCCATCAGTGCCGCAGACAGGAACACCGGGGAGCTGTTTTTT
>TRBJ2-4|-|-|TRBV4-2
CASSQDRAGRGYIQYF
TGTGCCAGCAGCCAAGACAGGGCTGGGAGGGGGTACATTCAGTACTTC
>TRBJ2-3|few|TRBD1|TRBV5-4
CASSLGQADTQYF
TGTGCCAGCAGCCTGGGACAGGCAGATACGCAGTATTTT
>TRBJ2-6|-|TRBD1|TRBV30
CARDRAGANVLTF
TGTGCACGGGACAGGGCTGGGGCCAACGTCCTGACTTTC
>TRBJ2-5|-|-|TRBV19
CASNSGLETQYF
TGTGCCAGTAACTCAGGGTTAGAGACCCAGTACTTC
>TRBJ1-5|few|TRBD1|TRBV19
CASGTGLGQPQHF
TGTGCCAGTGGGACAGGGCTAGGTCAGCCCCAGCATTTT
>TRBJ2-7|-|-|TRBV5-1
CASSLGSSYEQYF
TGCGCCAGCAGCTTAGGGAGCTCCTACGAGCAGTACTTC
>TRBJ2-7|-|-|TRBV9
CASSVALQAYEQYF
TGTGCCAGCAGCGTAGCTTTACAGGCCTACGAGCAGTACTTC
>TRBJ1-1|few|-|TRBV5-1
CASSPGAVNTEAFF
TGCGCCAGCAGCCCTGGGGCGGTGAACACTGAAGCTTTCTTT
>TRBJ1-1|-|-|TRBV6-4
CASKSLRGSTEAFF
TGTGCCAGCAAATCACTTCGGGGTTCAACTGAAGCTTTCTTT
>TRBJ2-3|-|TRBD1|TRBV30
CAWSPGGWDTQYF
TGTGCCTGGAGCCCAGGGGGCTGGGATACGCAGTATTTT
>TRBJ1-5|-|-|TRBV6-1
CASHQGTNSNQPQHF
TGTGCCAGCCACCAGGGGACTAATAGCAATCAGCCCCAGCATTTT
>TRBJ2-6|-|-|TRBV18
CASSPLGANVLTF
TGTGCCAGCTCACCACTAGGGGCCAACGTCCTGACTTTC
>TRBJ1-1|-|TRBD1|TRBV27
CASSATGGRTEAFF
TGTGCCAGCAGTGCGACAGGGGGCCGCACTGAAGCTTTCTTT
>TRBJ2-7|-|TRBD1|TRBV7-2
CASSFSGQGSSYEQYF
TGTGCCAGCAGCTTCTCGGGACAGGGATCCTCCTACGAGCAGTACTTC
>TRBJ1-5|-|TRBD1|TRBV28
CASSFSYRDRSNQPQHF
TGTGCCAGCAGTTTCTCATACCGGGACAGAAGCAATCAGCCCCAGCATTTT
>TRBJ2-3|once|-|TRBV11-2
CASIAQGRSTDTQYF
TGTGCCTCCATTGCCCAGGGGAGAAGCACAGATACGCAGTATTTT
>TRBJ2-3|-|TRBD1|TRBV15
CATSHAPGQGSTDTQYF
TGTGCCACCAGCCATGCACCGGGACAGGGAAGCACAGATACGCAGTATTTT
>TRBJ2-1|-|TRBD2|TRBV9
CASSPVRVAGAYNEQFF
TGTGCCAGCAGCCCGGTCAGGGTCGCGGGAGCTTACAATGAGCAGTTCTTC
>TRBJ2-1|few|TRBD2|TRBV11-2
CASSTYAGGEQFF
TGTGCCAGCAGCACCTATGCGGGGGGTGAGCAGTTCTTC
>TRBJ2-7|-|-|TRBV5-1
CASSYGYEQYF
TGCGCCAGCAGCTACGGGTACGAGCAGTACTTC
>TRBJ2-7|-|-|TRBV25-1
CASSEEGFRGEQYF
TGTGCCAGCAGTGAAGAGGGGTTTAGGGGGGAGCAGTACTTC
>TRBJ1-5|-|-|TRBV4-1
CASSQERGGRLEPQHF
TGCGCCAGCAGCCAAGAACGCGGGGGCCGATTGGAGCCCCAGCATTTT
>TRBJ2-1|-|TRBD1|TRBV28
CASSPGTGYNEQFF
TGTGCCAGCAGCCCCGGGACAGGCTACAATGAGCAGTTCTTC
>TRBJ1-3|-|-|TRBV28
CASGVLGQRDF
TGTGCCAGCGGAGTTTTAGGACAGCGAGATTTT
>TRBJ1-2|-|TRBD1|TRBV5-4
CASSPSQGAYGYTF
TGTGCCAGCAGCCCAAGCCAGGGGGCATATGGCTACACCTTC
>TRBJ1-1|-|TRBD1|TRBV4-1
CASSLRTGVGNTEAFF
TGCGCCAGCAGCCTAAGGACAGGGGTGGGTAACACTGAAGCTTTCTTT
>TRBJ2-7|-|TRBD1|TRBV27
CASSYSGTGPYEQYF
TGTGCCAGCAGTTACTCGGGGACAGGTCCCTACGAGCAGTACTTC
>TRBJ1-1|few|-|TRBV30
CAWSVVGGSEAFF
TGTGCCTGGAGTGTCGTGGGGGGAAGTGAAGCTTTCTTT
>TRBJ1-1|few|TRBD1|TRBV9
CASSATGELNTEAFF
TGTGCCAGCAGCGCCACAGGGGAATTGAACACTGAAGCTTTCTTT
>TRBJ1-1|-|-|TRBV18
CASSPGGVTEAFF
TGTGCCAGCTCACCGGGGGGGGTGACTGAAGCTTTCTTT
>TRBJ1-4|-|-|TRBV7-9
CSSSLNTGATNEKLFF
TGTTCCAGCAGCTTAAATACGGGAGCAACTAATGAAAAACTGTTTTTT
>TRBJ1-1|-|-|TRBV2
CASVRLQNNMNTEAFF
TGTGCCTCCGTGCGCCTACAGAATAACATGAACACTGAAGCTTTCTTT
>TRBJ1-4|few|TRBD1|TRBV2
CASIPDRGKLFF
TGTGCCAGCATCCCGGACAGGGGAAAACTGTTTTTT
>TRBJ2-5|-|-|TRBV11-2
CASSSRGILQETQYF
TGTGCCAGCAGCTCCCGGGGGATCCTTCAAGAGACCCAGTACTTC
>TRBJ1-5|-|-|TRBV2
CASSRTGSNQPQHF
TGTGCCAGCAGCCGAACAGGGAGCAATCAGCCCCAGCATTTT
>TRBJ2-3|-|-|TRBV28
CASSLGAGPDTQYF
TGTGCCAGCAGTTTAGGGGCAGGGCCAGATACGCAGTATTTT
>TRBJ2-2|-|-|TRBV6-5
CASSPIVAGELFF
TGTGCCAGCAGCCCTATCGTCGCAGGGGAGCTGTTTTTT
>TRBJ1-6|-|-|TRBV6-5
CASSYGTGNSPLHF
TGTGCCAGCAGTTACGGCACCGGGAATTCACCCCTCCACTTT
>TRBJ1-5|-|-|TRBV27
CASSQGIQPQHF
TGTGCCAGCAGTCAGGGGATCCAGCCCCAGCATTTT
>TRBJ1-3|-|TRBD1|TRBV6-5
CASSEGTGIYTIYF
TGTGCCAGCAGTGAAGGGACAGGGATATACACCATATATTTT
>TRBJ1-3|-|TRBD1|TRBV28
CASSLDRANTIYF
TGTGCCAGCAGTTTGGACAGGGCAAACACCATATATTTT
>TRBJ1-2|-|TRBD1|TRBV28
CAIGTGQNYGYTF
TGTGCCATAGGCACGGGACAGAACTATGGCTACACCTTC